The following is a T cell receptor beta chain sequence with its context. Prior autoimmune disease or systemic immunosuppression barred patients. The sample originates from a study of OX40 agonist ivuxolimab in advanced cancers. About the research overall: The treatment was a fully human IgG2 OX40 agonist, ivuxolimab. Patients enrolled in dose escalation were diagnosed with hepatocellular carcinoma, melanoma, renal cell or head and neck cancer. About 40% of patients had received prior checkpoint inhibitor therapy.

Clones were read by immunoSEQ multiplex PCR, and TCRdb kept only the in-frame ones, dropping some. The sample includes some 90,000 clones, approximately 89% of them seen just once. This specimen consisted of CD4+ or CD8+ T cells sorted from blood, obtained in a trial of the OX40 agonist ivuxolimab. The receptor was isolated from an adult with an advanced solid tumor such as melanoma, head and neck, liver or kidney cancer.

As DNA, the CDR3 is TGTGCCAGCAGCCAAGTTGGAGGCGCCTACAATGAGCAGTTCTTC. Translated, it gives CASSQVGGAYNEQFF. The chain employs TRBV14 and TRBJ2-1; TRBD2 might be the D (5 bases). The V end was cut by 1 base, the J end by 2 bases, with 9 bases between. The CDR3 runs 15 residues. The V gene's germline CDR1 is SGHDN and CDR2 FVKESK.